One sample yielded the 4 T cell receptor beta chains listed below, sequenced in a study of OX40 agonist ivuxolimab in advanced cancers. The table came from immunoSEQ multiplex PCR; TCRdb's copy has only in-frame clones and leaves some out. The data show tens of thousands of clones, 81% seen once. The starting material was CD4+ or CD8+ T cells sorted from blood, obtained in a trial of the OX40 agonist ivuxolimab. These receptors all come from an adult with an advanced solid tumor such as melanoma, head and neck, liver or kidney cancer.

This chain connects TRBV2 to TRBJ2-1; 7 bases align to TRBD2. V lost 10 bases and J lost 5; bases outside the gene matches: 5. CDR3 size: 12 residues. Germline-derived CDR1 and CDR2 are SNHLY and FYNNEI. The CDR3 here is CATRTSDNEQFF. The CDR3 region has the DNA TGTGCCACGAGAACTAGCGACAATGAGCAGTTCTTC. The full variable domain, completed using reference TRBV2 and TRBJ2-1, is EPEVTQTPSHQVTQMGQEVILRCVPISNHLYFYWYRQILGQKVEFLVSFYNNEISEKSEIFDDQFSVERPDGSNFTLKIRSTKLEDSAMYFCATRTSDNEQFFGPGTRLTVL.

The rearrangement uses TRBV19 and TRBJ2-1; D gene uncertain. V was clipped by 3 bases and J by 2 bases, with 11 bases between them. Germline V CDR1 and CDR2: LNHDA, SQIVND (reference sequence). The CDR3 loop spans 15 amino acids. CDR3 sequence reads: CASSMNPTAYNEQFF. Here the CDR3 DNA reads TGTGCCAGTAGTATGAACCCCACAGCCTACAATGAGCAGTTCTTC.

V and J are TRBV4-3 and TRBJ1-5, with D unclear. This CDR3 has 15 amino acids. The germline V and J ends were trimmed by 0 bases and 4 bases, with 10 bases remaining between them. Germline V gene data show CDR1 as LGHNA and CDR2 as YSLEER. CDR3: CASSQDDGVNQPQHF. CDR3 bases: TGCGCCAGCAGCCAAGATGACGGGGTTAATCAGCCCCAGCATTTT.

This clone was counted between two and nine times. CDR3 DNA: TGTGCCTGGAAGGCGTCTGGAAACACCATATATTTT. Encoded protein: CAWKASGNTIYF. The chain employs TRBV30 and TRBJ1-3; D not certain. Trimming took off 4 bases at V and 1 base at J, with 5 bases between the two ends. Germline-derived CDR1 and CDR2 are GTSNPN and SVGIG (reference sequence). This CDR3 comprises 12 residues. Drawing the rest from reference TRBV30 and TRBJ1-3, the complete variable domain is SQTIHQWPATLVQPVGSPLSLECTVEGTSNPNLYWYRQAAGRGLQLLFYSVGIGQISSEVPQNLSASRPQDRQFILSSKKLLLSDSGFYLCAWKASGNTIYFGEGSWLTVV.